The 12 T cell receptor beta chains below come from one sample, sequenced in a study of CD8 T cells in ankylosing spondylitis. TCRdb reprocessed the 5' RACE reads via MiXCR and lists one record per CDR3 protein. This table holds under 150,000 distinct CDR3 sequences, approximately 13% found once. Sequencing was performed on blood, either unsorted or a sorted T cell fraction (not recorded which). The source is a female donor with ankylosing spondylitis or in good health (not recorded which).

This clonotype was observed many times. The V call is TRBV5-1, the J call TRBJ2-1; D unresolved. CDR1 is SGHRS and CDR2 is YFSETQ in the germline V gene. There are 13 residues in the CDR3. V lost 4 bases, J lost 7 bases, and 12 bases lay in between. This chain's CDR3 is CASSPWVTNEQFF. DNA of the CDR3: TGCGCCAGCAGCCCATGGGTGACTAATGAGCAGTTCTTC.

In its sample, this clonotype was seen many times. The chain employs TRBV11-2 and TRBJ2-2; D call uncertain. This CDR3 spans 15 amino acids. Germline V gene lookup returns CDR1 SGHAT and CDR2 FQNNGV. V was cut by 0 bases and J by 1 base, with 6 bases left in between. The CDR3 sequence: CASSLDRRNTGELFF. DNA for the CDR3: TGTGCCAGCAGCTTAGATCGGAGGAACACCGGGGAGCTGTTTTTT.

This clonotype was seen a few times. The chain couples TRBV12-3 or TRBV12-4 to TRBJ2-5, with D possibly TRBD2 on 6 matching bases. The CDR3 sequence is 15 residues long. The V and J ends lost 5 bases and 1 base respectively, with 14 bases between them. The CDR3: CASSGWTTVQETQYF. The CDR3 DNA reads TGTGCCAGCAGTGGCTGGACTACTGTCCAAGAGACCCAGTACTTC.

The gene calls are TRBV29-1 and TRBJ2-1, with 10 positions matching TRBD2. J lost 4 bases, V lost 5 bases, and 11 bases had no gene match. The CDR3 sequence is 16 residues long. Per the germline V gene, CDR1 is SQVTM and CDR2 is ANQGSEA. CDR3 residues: CSVLPNPLAGYNEQFF. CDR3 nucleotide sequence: TGCAGCGTTCTACCCAACCCACTAGCGGGGTACAATGAGCAGTTCTTC.

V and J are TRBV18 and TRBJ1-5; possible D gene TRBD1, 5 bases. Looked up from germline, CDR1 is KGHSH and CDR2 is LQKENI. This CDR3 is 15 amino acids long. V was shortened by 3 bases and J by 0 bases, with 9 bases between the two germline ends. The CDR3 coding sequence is TGTGCCAGCTCACCGCAGGGAAATAGCAATCAGCCCCAGCATTTT. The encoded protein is CASSPQGNSNQPQHF.

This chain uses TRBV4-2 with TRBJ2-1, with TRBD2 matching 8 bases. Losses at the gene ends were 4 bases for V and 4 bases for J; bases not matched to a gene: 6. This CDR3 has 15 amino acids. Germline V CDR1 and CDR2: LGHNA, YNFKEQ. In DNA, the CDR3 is TGTGCCAGCAGCCCCCGGGAGGGGTATTACAATGAGCAGTTCTTC. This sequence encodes CASSPREGYYNEQFF.

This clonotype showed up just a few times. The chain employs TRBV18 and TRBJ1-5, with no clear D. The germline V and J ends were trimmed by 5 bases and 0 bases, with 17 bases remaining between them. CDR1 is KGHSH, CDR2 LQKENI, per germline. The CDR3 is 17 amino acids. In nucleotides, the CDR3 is TGTGCCAGCTCAAGGGAGGGCCCTAGTTATAGCAATCAGCCCCAGCATTTT. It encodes CASSREGPSYSNQPQHF. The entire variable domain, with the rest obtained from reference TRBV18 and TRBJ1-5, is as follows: NAGVMQNPRHLVRRRGQEARLRCSPMKGHSHVYWYRQLPEEGLKFMVYLQKENIIDESGMPKERFSAEFPKEGPSILRIQQVVRGDSAAYFCASSREGPSYSNQPQHFGDGTRLSIL.

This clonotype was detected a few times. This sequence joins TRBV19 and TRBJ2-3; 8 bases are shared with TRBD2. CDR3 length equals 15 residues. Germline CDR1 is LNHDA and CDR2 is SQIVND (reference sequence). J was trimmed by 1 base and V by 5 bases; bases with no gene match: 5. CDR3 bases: TGTGCCAGTAGTTACCCGGGAGGGCGCACAGATACGCAGTATTTT. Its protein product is CASSYPGGRTDTQYF.

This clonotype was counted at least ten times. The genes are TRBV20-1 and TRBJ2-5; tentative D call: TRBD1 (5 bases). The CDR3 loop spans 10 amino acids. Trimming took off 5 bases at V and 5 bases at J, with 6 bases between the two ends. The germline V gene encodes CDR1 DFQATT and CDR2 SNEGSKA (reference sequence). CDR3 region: CSAHRETQYF. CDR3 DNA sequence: TGCAGTGCTCACAGGGAGACCCAGTACTTC.

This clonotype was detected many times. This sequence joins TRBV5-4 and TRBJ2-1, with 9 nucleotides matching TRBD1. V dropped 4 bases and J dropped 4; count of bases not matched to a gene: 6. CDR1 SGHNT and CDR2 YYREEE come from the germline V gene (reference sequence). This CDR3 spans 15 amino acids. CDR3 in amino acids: CASSPRDRVYNEQFF. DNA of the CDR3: TGTGCCAGCAGCCCCCGGGACAGGGTGTACAATGAGCAGTTCTTC.

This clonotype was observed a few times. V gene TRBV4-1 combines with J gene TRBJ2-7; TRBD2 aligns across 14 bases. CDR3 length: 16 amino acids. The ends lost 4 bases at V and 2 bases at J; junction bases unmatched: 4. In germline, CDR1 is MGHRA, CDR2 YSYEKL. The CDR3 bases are TGCGCCAGCAGCCTAGGACTAGCGGGAGGACCCTACGAGCAGTACTTC. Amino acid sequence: CASSLGLAGGPYEQYF.

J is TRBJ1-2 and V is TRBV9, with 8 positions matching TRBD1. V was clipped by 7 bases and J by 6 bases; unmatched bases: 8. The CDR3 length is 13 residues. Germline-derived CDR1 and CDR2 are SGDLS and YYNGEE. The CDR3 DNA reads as TGTGCCAGCCCCGGGACAGGTTATGATGGCTACACCTTC. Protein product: CASPGTGYDGYTF.